Listed below are T cell receptor beta chains from one sample, sequenced in a study of T cells in Graves' hyperthyroidism and ophthalmopathy. TCRdb reprocessed the multiplex PCR reads via MiXCR and lists one record per CDR3 protein. This sample has 75,000 to 100,000 distinct CDR3 sequences, with 35% to 45% found just once. The source material was peripheral blood or thyroid tissue (not recorded which). These receptors all stem from a woman aged 25 to 39 with Graves' hyperthyroidism. Both conserved end residues are trimmed from each CDR3.

v_call cdr3_aa
TRBV5-1 ASSLSWTGTGELF
TRBV7-8 ASSLWWGPGQPQH
TRBV12-3/TRBV12-4 ASTTLGGNQPQH
TRBV15 ATSRDGGPRREKLF
TRBV6-1 ASTFLVRDVTGELF
TRBV13 ASSFRGGRRTGELF
TRBV2 ASVQGVDQPQH
TRBV28 ATGGRDSSGAPEQY
TRBV5-5 ASRSRVSKGEKLF
TRBV19 ASSIDRRTGELF
TRBV10-1 ASSDADPITGELF
TRBV5-1 ASSLVPGEGEQY
TRBV13 ASSLQGATRGGQPQH
TRBV2 ANSELYREDSPLH
TRBV15 ATSNPSSQGYEQY
TRBV19 ASSLGPQEKNTGELF
TRBV6-5 ASREGGPSYEQY
TRBV6-6 ASISDLGTTEAF
TRBV7-3 ASRRQNSNQPQY
TRBV25-1 ACSFQGGAEAF
TRBV20-1 SAVYQGDTIY
TRBV7-3 ASSFGGAGGPYEDTQY
TRBV5-6 ASSDWIKETQY
TRBV28 ASSRWIAGANVLT
TRBV7-6 ASSSGTSSSYEQY
TRBV7-3 ASSLTGGYRDQY